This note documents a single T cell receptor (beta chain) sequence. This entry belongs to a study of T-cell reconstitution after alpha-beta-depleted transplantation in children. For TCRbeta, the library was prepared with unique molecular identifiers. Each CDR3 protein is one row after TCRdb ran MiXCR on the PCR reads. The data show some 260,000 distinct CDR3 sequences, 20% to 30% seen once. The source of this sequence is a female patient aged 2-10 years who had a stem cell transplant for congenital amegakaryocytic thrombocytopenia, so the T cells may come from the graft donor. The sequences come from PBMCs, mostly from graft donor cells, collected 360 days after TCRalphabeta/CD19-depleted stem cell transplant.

CDR3 sequence reads: CAIGTESNTGELFF. The DNA for the CDR3 is TGTGCCATAGGGACGGAATCGAACACCGGGGAGCTGTTTTTT. V is TRBV6-1 and J is TRBJ2-2; either TRBD1 or TRBD2 may fit D (5 bases each). V lost 10 bases and J 0 bases, leaving 12 bases between the germline ends. Germline CDR1 and CDR2: MNHNS and SASEGT. This CDR3 is built from 14 residues.